These 20 T cell receptor beta chains originate from one sample sequenced in a study of beta chain features in type 1 diabetes. Whole-study findings and limits: Moderate yet significant TCRB CDR3 shortening was seen in Type 1 diabetes patients in all four CD4+ subsets.

The sequenced template was cDNA made from the entire isolated RNA. Profiled with immunoSEQ multiplex PCR; TCRdb holds only in-frame clones, not every one. The sample consists of tens of thousands of clones, roughly 50% of them appearing once. Their antigens are not known. Specimen: Tregs from blood. The receptors were gathered from a woman between 40 and 50 years old with type 1 diabetes.

V gene TRBV2 combines with J gene TRBJ2-1; 11 positions agree with TRBD2. Per the germline V gene, CDR1 is SNHLY and CDR2 is FYNNEI. The CDR3 totals 14 residues. Unmatched junction bases numbered 8, after V lost 7 bases and J lost 9 bases. The CDR3 reads CASTEGTSGGEQFF. CDR3 DNA sequence: TGTGCCAGCACAGAGGGGACTAGCGGCGGTGAGCAGTTCTTC.

This clone was observed a single time. V is TRBV7-9 and J is TRBJ2-3; 13 bases map to TRBD2. Germline CDR1 is SEHNR and CDR2 is FQNEAQ (reference sequence). There are 16 residues in the CDR3. The V and J ends lost 5 bases and 4 bases, in that order; junction bases with no gene match: 6. The CDR3 region has the DNA TGTGCCAGCAGCGCCCGACTAGCGGGAGGAGCAGATACGCAGTATTTT. It yields the protein CASSARLAGGADTQYF.

This sequence joins TRBV27 and TRBJ1-5, with D perhaps matching TRBD1 (6 bases). V was pared by 4 bases and J by 6 bases, with 13 bases between. Per germline, CDR1 MNHEY and CDR2 SMNVEV (reference sequence). The CDR3 contains 14 residues. CDR3 DNA sequence: TGTGCCAGCAGTTCGTGGGGGCCGGGTCAGCCCCAGCATTTT. Translated, it gives CASSSWGPGQPQHF.

This clone was recorded once. This CDR3 is CASTIDRGKYEQYF. The CDR3 region has the DNA TGTGCCAGCACTATCGACAGGGGCAAGTACGAGCAGTACTTC. This rearrangement joins TRBV6-1 to TRBJ2-7; the match to TRBD1 covers 8 bases. This CDR3 region has 14 residues. V lost 7 bases and J lost 4; bases outside the gene matches: 9. CDR1 MNHNS and CDR2 SASEGT come from the germline V gene.

This clone showed up just a few times. The V call is TRBV5-1, the J call TRBJ2-1, with D possibly matching TRBD2 (6 bases). Germline assignment: CDR1 SGHRS and CDR2 YFSETQ. Between the trimmed V and J ends, which lost 1 base and 6 bases, there was a span of 14 bases. This CDR3 is 15 amino acids long. CDR3: CASSLSSGLPNEQFF. Here the CDR3 DNA reads TGCGCCAGCAGCTTGTCATCTGGACTACCCAATGAGCAGTTCTTC. Using reference TRBV5-1 and TRBJ2-1 for the parts outside the CDR3, the full variable domain is KAGVTQTPRYLIKTRGQQVTLSCSPISGHRSVSWYQQTPGQGLQFLFEYFSETQRNKGNFPGRFSGRQFSNSRSEMNVSTLELGDSALYLCASSLSSGLPNEQFFGPGTRLTVL.

This clone was recorded once. The V and J genes are TRBV7-2 and TRBJ2-1; D ambiguous. Germline lookup yields CDR1 SGHTA and CDR2 FQGNSA. V was cut by 4 bases and J by 7 bases, with 14 bases left in between. The CDR3 consists of 14 residues. CDR3 sequence: CASSSYYTRNEQFF. CDR3 in DNA: TGTGCCAGCAGCTCATATTATACCAGAAATGAGCAGTTCTTC.

With respect to this clone: This sample also contains other DNA sequences that code for the same CDR3. This chain uses TRBV7-9 with TRBJ2-7; D may be TRBD1 (6 bases). The CDR3 spans 12 residues. The germline V and J ends were trimmed by 4 bases and 4 bases, with 8 bases remaining between them. Germline CDR1 and CDR2: SEHNR and FQNEAQ (reference sequence). CDR3 nucleotides: TGTGCCAGCAGCTCACAGGGTTACGAGCAGTACTTC. Protein sequence: CASSSQGYEQYF.

The chain joins TRBV15 to TRBJ1-4, with 7 bases that match TRBD1. This CDR3 has 16 residues. The germline CDR1 and CDR2 sequences are LNHNV and YYDKDF (reference sequence). V was clipped by 1 base and J by 5 bases; unmatched bases: 7. Written as DNA, the CDR3 is TGTGCCACCAGCAGAGCGAACAGGGGAAGGAATGAAAAACTGTTTTTT. Translation: CATSRANRGRNEKLFF. Complete variable domain (other parts from reference TRBV15 and TRBJ1-4): DAMVIQNPRYQVTQFGKPVTLSCSQTLNHNVMYWYQQKSSQAPKLLFHYYDKDFNNEADTPDNFQSRRPNTSFCFLDIRSPGLGDTAMYLCATSRANRGRNEKLFFGSGTQLSVL.

The chain has TRBV5-1 and TRBJ2-2, with D hard to call. V was shortened by 1 base and J by 6 bases, with 7 bases between the two germline ends. CDR1 is SGHRS, CDR2 YFSETQ, per germline. The CDR3 has 13 residues. In DNA form, the CDR3 reads TGCGCCAGCAGCTTGCGTATAGCCGGGGAGCTGTTTTTT. This sequence encodes CASSLRIAGELFF.

This clone was counted a few times. V is TRBV5-1 and J is TRBJ1-3; D uncertain. Germline V CDR1 and CDR2: SGHRS, YFSETQ. The CDR3 covers 14 residues. Deletions cut 0 bases from V and 2 bases from J, with 6 bases between. The DNA for the CDR3 is TGCGCCAGCAGCTTGGGAGTAGCTGGAAACACCATATATTTT. This encodes CASSLGVAGNTIYF. The variable domain in full, completed from reference TRBV5-1 and TRBJ1-3, reads KAGVTQTPRYLIKTRGQQVTLSCSPISGHRSVSWYQQTPGQGLQFLFEYFSETQRNKGNFPGRFSGRQFSNSRSEMNVSTLELGDSALYLCASSLGVAGNTIYFGEGSWLTVV.

This clone has a single count. The chain employs TRBV7-2 and TRBJ1-5; D is undetermined. The V gene lost 2 bases and the J gene lost 6 bases, with 5 bases spanning the gap. There are 12 residues in the CDR3. The V gene's germline CDR1 is SGHTA and CDR2 FQGNSA. The DNA for the CDR3 is TGTGCCAGCAGCTTAATGAGTCAGCCCCAGCATTTT. Translation: CASSLMSQPQHF.

The chain carries TRBV7-2 and TRBJ2-3, with 9 bases identical to TRBD1. CDR3 length equals 17 residues. The V gene end was trimmed by 5 bases and the J gene end by 2 bases; junction bases not matched to a gene: 11. Germline V CDR1 and CDR2: SGHTA, FQGNSA. DNA for the CDR3: TGTGCCAGCAGCCGAGGGGACAGGGAAGGGTCCACAGATACGCAGTATTTT. The encoded protein is CASSRGDREGSTDTQYF.

This sequence joins TRBV9 and TRBJ2-1; D unresolved. Germline V lookup: CDR1 SGDLS, CDR2 YYNGEE. The V end was cut by 3 bases, the J end by 4 bases, with 5 bases between. The CDR3 contains 12 residues. The chain's CDR3 is CASSATYNEQFF. The DNA of the CDR3 is TGTGCCAGCAGCGCAACTTACAATGAGCAGTTCTTC.

The chain recombines TRBV19 with TRBJ2-7; 11 bases align to TRBD1. With V trimmed by 11 bases and J by 4 bases, 4 bases remained unmatched. This CDR3 comprises 12 residues. Germline V gives CDR1 LNHDA, CDR2 SQIVND (reference sequence). This chain's CDR3 is CASGTGGYEQYF. The CDR3 DNA reads TGTGCCTCTGGGACAGGGGGTTACGAGCAGTACTTC. Full variable domain (outside the CDR3, taken from reference TRBV19 and TRBJ2-7): DGGITQSPKYLFRKEGQNVTLSCEQNLNHDAMYWYRQDPGQGLRLIYYSQIVNDFQKGDIAEGYSVSREKKESFPLTVTSAQKNPTAFYLCASGTGGYEQYFGPGTRLTVT.

The chain is built from TRBV28 and TRBJ2-4; a weak D match, TRBD2 (7 bases). This CDR3 comprises 16 residues. Germline CDR1 and CDR2: MDHEN and SYDVKM. The V end lost 6 bases, the J end lost 0 bases, and 15 bases lay between the germline ends. CDR3 coding DNA: TGTGCCAGCAGAGGGGGGGACTTGTTAGCCAAAAACATTCAGTACTTC. This codes for CASRGGDLLAKNIQYF.

This clone was detected a few times. The chain links TRBV10-3 to TRBJ2-1; 10 bases match TRBD2. With V trimmed by 6 bases and J by 5 bases, 4 bases remained unmatched. Germline V CDR1 and CDR2: ENHRY, SYGVKD. CDR3 size: 14 residues. The CDR3 sequence: CAIRSTSGNNEQFF. CDR3 nucleotide sequence: TGTGCCATCAGGAGCACTAGCGGGAACAATGAGCAGTTCTTC.

This clone turned up a few times. The J gene is TRBJ1-4, the V gene TRBV7-2, with D unresolved. CDR3 length equals 14 residues. V lost 1 base to trimming and J lost 3 bases, with 6 bases between them. Germline loops: CDR1 SGHTA, CDR2 FQGNSA. In DNA, the CDR3 is TGTGCCAGCAGCTTAGGGGGAGCTAATGAAAAACTGTTTTTT. As protein: CASSLGGANEKLFF. Looking up the rest from reference TRBV7-2 and TRBJ1-4 gives the full variable domain: GAGVSQSPSNKVTEKGKDVELRCDPISGHTALYWYRQSLGQGLEFLIYFQGNSAPDKSGLPSDRFSAERTGGSVSTLTIQRTQQEDSAVYLCASSLGGANEKLFFGSGTQLSVL.

V is TRBV7-8 and J is TRBJ1-2, with TRBD1 as a possible D gene (5 bases). CDR3 length: 13 amino acids. The germline V gene encodes CDR1 SGHVS and CDR2 FQNEAQ. V shed 3 bases and J shed 7 bases, with 12 bases lying between them. The CDR3 coding sequence is TGTGCCAGCAGCTTTCCCGGGGGAGGTGGCTACACCTTC. Residues: CASSFPGGGGYTF.

This chain joins TRBV6-5 and TRBJ2-4; D remains unclear. CDR1 and CDR2 from the germline V gene are MNHEY and SVGAGI. The CDR3 is made up of 13 amino acids. The V end was cut by 5 bases, the J end by 8 bases, with 13 bases between. CDR3 protein: CASSLVQKDIQYF. Here the CDR3 DNA reads TGTGCCAGCAGTCTAGTACAAAAGGACATTCAGTACTTC.

The V call is TRBV4-2, the J call TRBJ1-5; D may be TRBD1 (5 bases). CDR3 length equals 14 residues. V was clipped by 5 bases and J by 7 bases, with 15 bases between them. From germline, CDR1 is LGHNA and CDR2 YNFKEQ. This CDR3 is CASSWGGVQQPQHF. In DNA form, the CDR3 reads TGTGCCAGCAGCTGGGGAGGGGTTCAACAGCCCCAGCATTTT.